This entry lists 27 T cell receptor beta chains sequenced from one sample in a study of cytomegalovirus exposure and HLA in healthy donors. PCR involved 60 Vbeta and 13 Jbeta primers. Sequencing was performed with immunoSEQ multiplex PCR; in TCRdb, only in-frame clones are kept and a portion is missing. The sample carries some 110,000 clones, approximately 85% recorded once. Sequencing was done on a sample of PBMCs. The receptors stem from a man in his forties or fifties in good health and CMV-seronegative.

This chain connects TRBV10-3 to TRBJ2-5, with a possible D match to TRBD1 (7 bases). This CDR3 has 13 residues. The V gene's germline CDR1 is ENHRY and CDR2 SYGVKD. The V and J ends lost 6 bases and 4 bases respectively, with 12 bases between them. The DNA of the CDR3 is TGTGCCATCAGGGAGGGACAGCGAGAGACCCAGTACTTC. This encodes CAIREGQRETQYF.

In this sample, this clone turned up a few times. The chain carries TRBV12-2 and TRBJ1-1. TRBV12-2 is a pseudogene. The length of the CDR3 is 11 residues. CDR3: CASRLNTEAFF. In nucleotides, the CDR3 is TGTGCAAGTCGCCTTAACACTGAAGCTTTCTTT.

The chain combines TRBV18 with TRBJ1-5; 8 bases are a match to TRBD1. The CDR3 is 16 amino acids. Germline CDR1 and CDR2: KGHSH and LQKENI. The junction had 9 bases not matched to a gene; V was cut back by 5 bases and J by 3 bases. CDR3 amino acids: CASSSTGTGYNQPQHF. CDR3 nucleotide sequence: TGTGCCAGCTCATCCACCGGGACAGGCTACAATCAGCCCCAGCATTTT.

This clone was observed a single time. CDR3 nucleotide sequence: TGTGCCAGCAGCTTAGAGAGGTCCTCAACTGAAGCTTTCTTT. Translating gives CASSLERSSTEAFF. The V and J genes are TRBV11-1 and TRBJ1-1, with D uncertain. This CDR3 is 14 amino acids long. Trimming removed 1 base from V and 5 bases from J, with 11 bases in between. Germline V gene data show CDR1 as SGHAT and CDR2 as FQDESV (reference sequence). Variable domain in full (rest from reference TRBV11-1 and TRBJ1-1): EAEVAQSPRYKITEKSQAVAFWCDPISGHATLYWYRQILGQGPELLVQFQDESVVDDSQLPKDRFSAERLKGVDSTLKIQPAELGDSAMYLCASSLERSSTEAFFGQGTRLTVV.

The CDR3 sequence is CASSFLSYNEQFF. CDR3 DNA: TGTGCCAGCAGCTTCCTCTCCTACAATGAGCAGTTCTTC. V and J are TRBV7-9 and TRBJ2-1; no clear D. V was cut by 3 bases and J by 0 bases, with 3 bases left in between. This CDR3 is 13 amino acids long. CDR1 is SEHNR, CDR2 FQNEAQ, per germline (reference sequence).

In its sample, this clone was seen once. CDR3: CSVQTSGGADTQYF. In nucleotides, the CDR3 is TGCAGCGTCCAGACTAGCGGGGGGGCAGATACGCAGTATTTT. This chain connects TRBV29-1 to TRBJ2-3; 14 bases align to TRBD2. The germline V gene has CDR1 SQVTM and CDR2 ANQGSEA. The CDR3 is made up of 14 amino acids. V shed 6 bases and J 4 bases; nucleotides not matched to a gene: 3.

The chain links TRBV4-1 to TRBJ1-1, with unresolved D. The length of the CDR3 is 13 residues. V lost 1 base and J 10 bases, leaving 13 bases between the germline ends. Germline assignment: CDR1 MGHRA and CDR2 YSYEKL. CDR3 loop: CASSQGTRAVAFF. The CDR3 nucleotides are TGCGCCAGCAGCCAAGGGACTAGGGCGGTAGCTTTCTTT.

The rearrangement uses TRBV9 and TRBJ2-2; possibly TRBD2 for D (6 bases). The germline gives CDR1 SGDLS, CDR2 YYNGEE. CDR3 size: 16 residues. Trimming took off 0 bases at V and 7 bases at J, with 16 bases between the two ends. For the CDR3, the DNA is TGTGCCAGCAGCGTAGGTGGAAGCGGGTATGGCGGGGAGCTGTTTTTT. It encodes CASSVGGSGYGGELFF. The full variable domain, with the rest looked up from reference TRBV9 and TRBJ2-2, is DSGVTQTPKHLITATGQRVTLRCSPRSGDLSVYWYQQSLDQGLQFLIQYYNGEERAKGNILERFSAQQFPDLHSELNLSSLELGDSALYFCASSVGGSGYGGELFFGEGSRLTVL.

The rearrangement links TRBV6-5 to TRBJ2-3; TRBD2 aligns across 8 bases. The CDR3 has 15 residues. J gave up 6 bases and V 2 bases, and 7 bases lay outside the gene matches. Germline loops: CDR1 MNHEY, CDR2 SVGAGI. CDR3 sequence reads: CASSYRAGAGDTQYF. CDR3 nucleotide sequence: TGTGCCAGCAGTTACAGAGCGGGGGCCGGGGATACGCAGTATTTT.

Concerning this clone itself: The junction shows a germline mismatch at one end, possibly a read error. This sample includes further DNA sequences coding for the same CDR3. This chain links TRBV5-1 with TRBJ2-6, with TRBD1 as a possible D gene (6 bases). The CDR3 runs to 16 residues. The germline CDR1 and CDR2 sequences are SGHRS and YFSETQ. CDR3 bases: TGCGCTAGCAGCGCGCAACAGGGCGCTGGGGCCAACGTCCTGACTTTC. It translates to CASSAQQGAGANVLTF.

This rearrangement joins TRBV7-8 to TRBJ1-1; 9 positions agree with TRBD1. The ends lost 3 bases at V and 5 bases at J; junction bases unmatched: 7. Germline V gives CDR1 SGHVS, CDR2 FQNEAQ. This CDR3 has 15 residues. CDR3 amino acids: CASSFPGTGITEAFF. The DNA of the CDR3 is TGTGCCAGCAGCTTCCCCGGGACAGGGATAACTGAAGCTTTCTTT.

The rearrangement links TRBV30 to TRBJ1-5, with TRBD1 identical over 9 bases. J was trimmed by 2 bases and V by 3 bases; bases with no gene match: 11. Germline values: CDR1 GTSNPN, CDR2 SVGIG (reference sequence). This CDR3 has 17 amino acids. CDR3 amino acids: CAWRTGGSIVGNQPQHF. In nucleotides, the CDR3 is TGTGCCTGGAGAACAGGGGGCTCGATTGTGGGCAATCAGCCCCAGCATTTT.

The chain is built from TRBV2 and TRBJ2-3; possibly TRBD2 for D (6 bases). V was cut by 6 bases and J by 2 bases, with 6 bases left in between. Germline V gene lookup returns CDR1 SNHLY and CDR2 FYNNEI. CDR3 length equals 12 residues. This chain's CDR3 is CASRDYTDTQYF. Written as DNA, the CDR3 is TGTGCCAGCAGGGACTACACAGATACGCAGTATTTT. The full variable domain, rest sourced from reference TRBV2 and TRBJ2-3, is EPEVTQTPSHQVTQMGQEVILRCVPISNHLYFYWYRQILGQKVEFLVSFYNNEISEKSEIFDDQFSVERPDGSNFTLKIRSTKLEDSAMYFCASRDYTDTQYFGPGTRLTVL.

The chain combines TRBV7-2 with TRBJ1-1; TRBD1 aligns across 10 bases. There are 16 residues in the CDR3. Trimming cost V 5 bases and J 5 bases; bases outside gene matches: 11. CDR1 is SGHTA, CDR2 FQGNSA, per germline. CDR3 in DNA: TGTGCCAGCAGCCTCCACCCCGGGACAGGGGCAACTGAAGCTTTCTTT. This sequence encodes CASSLHPGTGATEAFF.

The V and J genes are TRBV10-1 and TRBJ2-5, with TRBD2 identical over 10 bases. The CDR3 consists of 15 residues. Looked up from germline, CDR1 is WNHNN and CDR2 is SYGVQD (reference sequence). J gave up 3 bases and V 6 bases, and 7 bases lay outside the gene matches. The CDR3 bases are TGCGCCAGCAGCGGACGGACTAGCGGTAAAGAGACCCAGTACTTC. Translation: CASSGRTSGKETQYF.

The chain uses TRBV20-1 and TRBJ2-3; no reliable D call. The length of the CDR3 is 11 residues. Germline CDR1 reads DFQATT; CDR2 reads SNEGSKA (reference sequence). In DNA form, the CDR3 reads TGCAGCTGGGCTGGCACAGATACGCAGTATTTT. Residues: CSWAGTDTQYF.

The rearrangement links TRBV16 to TRBJ1-1; D may be TRBD1 (5 bases). CDR1 is KGHSY, CDR2 FQNENV, per germline. The CDR3 runs 14 residues. The ends were cut back, 4 bases at V and 0 bases at J, with 9 bases in the middle. The CDR3 coding sequence is TGTGCCAGCAGCCCTGACAGCATGAACACTGAAGCTTTCTTT. Encoded protein: CASSPDSMNTEAFF.

This sequence joins TRBV19 and TRBJ2-1, with D perhaps TRBD1 (6 bases). From germline, CDR1 is LNHDA and CDR2 SQIVND (reference sequence). The CDR3 totals 15 residues. V dropped 6 bases and J dropped 4 bases, with 16 bases sitting between them. CDR3 nucleotides: TGTGCCAGTAGCCCCGGGACACTACTGTACAATGAGCAGTTCTTC. Translating it yields CASSPGTLLYNEQFF.

This chain uses TRBV11-2 with TRBJ1-6, with 7 bases aligning to TRBD1. The CDR3 loop spans 16 amino acids. Germline CDR1 and CDR2: SGHAT and FQNNGV. J lost 5 bases, V lost 0 bases, and 4 bases had no gene match. The CDR3 region has the DNA TGTGCCAGCAGCTTAGACAGGGGGGTAAATAATTCACCCCTCCACTTT. The encoded protein is CASSLDRGVNNSPLHF. The entire variable domain, with the rest obtained from reference TRBV11-2 and TRBJ1-6, is as follows: EAGVAQSPRYKIIEKRQSVAFWCNPISGHATLYWYQQILGQGPKLLIQFQNNGVVDDSQLPKDRFSAERLKGVDSTLKIQPAKLEDSAVYLCASSLDRGVNNSPLHFGNGTRLTVT.

J is TRBJ2-5 and V is TRBV10-1, with D tentatively TRBD2 (6 bases). Germline V gene data show CDR1 as WNHNN and CDR2 as SYGVQD (reference sequence). CDR3 length: 15 residues. The V end lost 3 bases, the J end lost 5 bases, and 16 bases lay between the germline ends. CDR3 in amino acids: CASSDNIGRRETQYF. CDR3 nucleotides: TGCGCCAGCAGTGACAATATCGGGAGAAGGGAGACCCAGTACTTC.

The chain couples TRBV27 to TRBJ1-5, with D uncertain. Germline-derived CDR1 and CDR2 are MNHEY and SMNVEV (reference sequence). The CDR3 sequence is 14 residues long. Deletions cut 2 bases from V and 4 bases from J, with 9 bases between. CDR3 sequence reads: CASSLLSGNQPQHF. CDR3 nucleotide sequence: TGTGCCAGCAGTTTACTTTCGGGTAATCAGCCCCAGCATTTT.

The chain combines TRBV5-4 with TRBJ2-1; 12 positions agree with TRBD2. Germline loops: CDR1 SGHNT, CDR2 YYREEE (reference sequence). This CDR3 has 17 amino acids. Germline trimming cut 4 bases from V and 7 bases from J; bases unmatched to any gene: 12. The CDR3 nucleotides read TGTGCCAGCAGCATCTCTAGCGGGGGGGCCTCCGAGAATGAGCAGTTCTTC. Translating it yields CASSISSGGASENEQFF.

This rearrangement joins TRBV27 to TRBJ1-1, with unresolved D. Germline V gene sequence: CDR1 MNHEY, CDR2 SMNVEV (reference sequence). With 4 bases removed from V and 8 bases from J, the gap between germline ends came to 8 bases. The CDR3 is 11 residues long. This CDR3 is CASSSGHEAFF. Written as DNA, the CDR3 is TGTGCCAGCAGTTCGGGTCACGAAGCTTTCTTT.

The chain uses TRBV11-2 and TRBJ1-6, with D possibly TRBD1 on 6 matching bases. Germline CDR1 reads SGHAT; CDR2 reads FQNNGV. This CDR3 is built from 16 residues. V was pared by 3 bases and J by 6 bases, with 15 bases between. CDR3: CASSLGPTGFNSPLHF. The CDR3 DNA sequence: TGTGCCAGCAGCTTGGGGCCTACAGGGTTTAATTCACCCCTCCACTTT. Complete variable domain (other parts from reference TRBV11-2 and TRBJ1-6): EAGVAQSPRYKIIEKRQSVAFWCNPISGHATLYWYQQILGQGPKLLIQFQNNGVVDDSQLPKDRFSAERLKGVDSTLKIQPAKLEDSAVYLCASSLGPTGFNSPLHFGNGTRLTVT.

CDR3 region: CASSQDREGSPLHF. The CDR3 DNA follows: TGTGCCAGCAGCCAAGACAGGGAAGGTTCACCCCTCCACTTT. V and J are TRBV4-2 and TRBJ1-6; weak D call: TRBD1 (5 bases). The CDR3 runs 14 residues. Germline assignment: CDR1 LGHNA and CDR2 YNFKEQ. Between the trimmed V and J ends, which lost 0 bases and 9 bases, there was a span of 9 bases.

This rearrangement joins TRBV6-1 to TRBJ2-3; D unclear. Trimming took off 6 bases at V and 3 bases at J, with 4 bases between the two ends. The CDR3 contains 11 residues. Germline V CDR1 and CDR2: MNHNS, SASEGT. For the CDR3, the DNA is TGTGCCAGCAGCCTTACAGATACGCAGTATTTT. Protein: CASSLTDTQYF.

J is TRBJ2-2 and V is TRBV9; 7 bases map to TRBD2. The CDR3 spans 16 residues. V dropped 0 bases and J dropped 2; count of bases not matched to a gene: 4. Per the germline V gene, CDR1 is SGDLS and CDR2 is YYNGEE. This CDR3 reads CASSVVSGPNTGELFF. CDR3 DNA sequence: TGTGCCAGCAGCGTAGTTAGCGGGCCTAACACCGGGGAGCTGTTTTTT.